These 13 T cell receptor beta chains originate from one sample sequenced in a study of patients and donors after allogeneic stem cell transplantation. From the RT-PCR reads, TCRdb called clonotypes with MiXCR, one entry per CDR3 protein. The table lists more than 850,000 distinct CDR3 sequences, about a sixth of them singletons, with around 5.5% in the top ten. Sequencing used blood, either unsorted or a sorted T cell fraction (not recorded which). These receptors were collected from a human donor who was either an allogeneic HSCT recipient or a stem cell or donor lymphocyte infusion donor (not recorded which). It is not recorded whose cells these are; they may come from a transplant donor.

This clonotype was recorded a few times. This chain uses TRBV5-1 with TRBJ2-1, with D possibly matching TRBD2 (6 bases). The CDR3 length is 16 residues. CDR1 and CDR2 (germline): SGHRS, YFSETQ. Trimming removed 6 bases at V and 4 bases at J, with 20 bases between. In nucleotides, the CDR3 is TGCGCCAGCATCCCCGGGGGTGGGGTCCCGTACAATGAGCAGTTCTTC. Its translation is CASIPGGGVPYNEQFF.

This clonotype came up many times. V gene TRBV29-1 combines with J gene TRBJ1-1; possible D gene TRBD1, 6 bases. Germline CDR1 reads SQVTM; CDR2 reads ANQGSEA. The V end lost 5 bases, the J end lost 5 bases, and 18 bases lay between the germline ends. The CDR3 is made up of 14 amino acids. The CDR3 loop reads CSVLGRRGGTEAFF. DNA for the CDR3: TGCAGCGTTTTGGGGCGAAGGGGGGGGACTGAAGCTTTCTTT.

The CDR3 region has the DNA TGTGCCAGCAGCATAGACAGATCCTACGAGCAGTACTTC. This gives the protein CASSIDRSYEQYF. The V and J genes are TRBV12-3 or TRBV12-4 and TRBJ2-7; a weak D match, TRBD1 (5 bases). CDR3 length: 13 residues. V gave up 6 bases and J gave up 1 base, with 10 bases separating them.

The CDR3 sequence is CASSQTGVNYGYTF. The CDR3 DNA reads as TGTGCCAGCAGCCAAACAGGGGTTAACTATGGCTACACCTTC. The chain recombines TRBV6-1 with TRBJ1-2, with 7 bases matching TRBD1. Germline V gene lookup returns CDR1 MNHNS and CDR2 SASEGT. The CDR3 covers 14 residues. V shed 6 bases and J 1 base; nucleotides not matched to a gene: 5.

There are a few counts of this clonotype. Here the CDR3 DNA reads TGTGCCAGCAGCACCCGGGACAGCTTCTATGGCTACACCTTC. This sequence encodes CASSTRDSFYGYTF. This chain links TRBV9 with TRBJ1-2; TRBD1 agrees at 7 bases. Germline V gene lookup returns CDR1 SGDLS and CDR2 YYNGEE. The junction had 7 bases not matched to a gene; V was cut back by 4 bases and J by 4 bases. The CDR3 consists of 14 residues.

The rearrangement uses TRBV4-1 and TRBJ1-1; no firm D call. Germline V lookup: CDR1 MGHRA, CDR2 YSYEKL. There are 14 residues in the CDR3. Trimming took 0 bases from V and 3 from J, leaving 8 bases between them. CDR3 nucleotides: TGCGCCAGCAGCCAAGAAGCTGGGTACACTGAAGCTTTCTTT. Its protein product is CASSQEAGYTEAFF.

The rearrangement joins TRBV10-3 to TRBJ1-3, with D hard to call. The ends were cut back, 3 bases at V and 1 base at J, with 7 bases in the middle. Per the germline V gene, CDR1 is ENHRY and CDR2 is SYGVKD. This CDR3 is 14 amino acids long. The chain's CDR3 is CAISEHLSGNTIYF. The CDR3 DNA is TGTGCCATCAGTGAACACCTGTCTGGAAACACCATATATTTT.

V and J are TRBV6-5 and TRBJ2-1; 8 nucleotides line up with TRBD2. Trimming cost V 0 bases and J 7 bases; bases outside gene matches: 8. Looked up from germline, CDR1 is MNHEY and CDR2 is SVGAGI. CDR3 length: 16 amino acids. In nucleotides, the CDR3 is TGTGCCAGCAGTTACTCGAGTAGCGGGACGACAAATGAGCAGTTCTTC. It translates to CASSYSSSGTTNEQFF.

This clonotype occurred a few times. The rearrangement joins TRBV18 to TRBJ1-6; D is unclear. This CDR3 region has 15 residues. Germline lookup yields CDR1 KGHSH and CDR2 LQKENI. V lost 3 bases to trimming and J lost 7 bases, with 13 bases between them. CDR3: CASSPTQTGNSPLHF. The DNA for the CDR3 is TGTGCCAGCTCACCTACACAGACGGGCAATTCACCCCTCCACTTT.

This clonotype showed up just a few times. The rearrangement joins TRBV5-1 to TRBJ2-3, with D possibly matching TRBD2 (5 bases). The V gene's germline CDR1 is SGHRS and CDR2 YFSETQ. The CDR3 loop spans 12 amino acids. The germline V and J ends were trimmed by 3 bases and 7 bases, with 9 bases remaining between them. The CDR3 nucleotides read TGCGCCAGCAGCTACGACGGGAATACGCAGTATTTT. It encodes CASSYDGNTQYF.

The chain links TRBV5-4 to TRBJ2-3; perhaps TRBD1 as D (6 bases). Germline values: CDR1 SGHNT, CDR2 YYREEE (reference sequence). The CDR3 has 15 residues. Between the trimmed V and J ends, which lost 6 bases and 4 bases, there was a span of 18 bases. The CDR3 loop is CASNYGQNRADTQYF. DNA of the CDR3: TGTGCCAGCAACTACGGACAGAATCGAGCAGATACGCAGTATTTT.

This chain joins TRBV6-1 and TRBJ1-2; D perhaps matches TRBD1 (6 bases). Germline V gene lookup returns CDR1 MNHNS and CDR2 SASEGT. Trimming stripped 6 bases from V and 3 bases from J, with 11 bases between. The CDR3 covers 13 residues. The CDR3 nucleotides are TGTGCCAGCAGAAGGGGGGGTTACTATGGCTACACCTTC. This translates into CASRRGGYYGYTF.

The chain links TRBV3-1 to TRBJ2-5; D is undetermined. Germline loops: CDR1 LGHDT, CDR2 YNNKEL (reference sequence). Trimming cost V 1 base and J 7 bases, with 13 bases left between them. This CDR3 spans 14 amino acids. The CDR3 sequence: CASSQGGLLGTQYF. DNA of the CDR3: TGTGCCAGCAGCCAAGGGGGTCTTCTCGGGACCCAGTACTTC.